The clone carrying this TCR beta chain was seen once. Antigen specificity is unknown. This may be a read error: a much more frequent sequence differs by one nucleotide. The CDR3 is 16 residues long. V dropped 3 bases and J dropped 12 bases, with 25 bases sitting between them. Per germline, CDR1 SGHAT and CDR2 FQNNGV. This entry comes from a study of tumor and adjacent non-tumor tissue in lung cancer. In the study overall: The cohort had 12 adenocarcinoma, a couple of squamous cell and 1 small cell patients. Patients were aged 31 to 76, about ten men and about 5 women, stage I to III. The study, taken as a whole, reports: In normal lung, the top 100 clones were significantly more dominant than in tumor.

The library came from three nested PCR rounds adapted from ARM-PCR protocols. A single record per CDR3 protein comes from TCRdb applying MiXCR to the multiplex PCR reads. The sample records 220,000 or so distinct CDR3 sequences, approximately 74% being singletons. The template was RNA from unsorted bulk tissue. Donors were chemotherapy-naive, newly diagnosed lung cancer surgical patients in China, August–late 2014. The chain couples TRBV11-2 to TRBJ2-3, with D possibly called TRBD1 or TRBD2 (6 bases each). The sequenced sample was lung tumor tissue. The sequence was collected from a man in his 60s with non-small cell lung cancer. The CDR3 here is CASSLGAGPSTDIQYF. CDR3 bases: TGTGCCAGCAGCTTGGGGGCGGGGCCAAGCACAGATATTCAGTATTTT. The variable domain in full, completed from reference TRBV11-2 and TRBJ2-3, reads EAGVAQSPRYKIIEKRQSVAFWCNPISGHATLYWYQQILGQGPKLLIQFQNNGVVDDSQLPKDRFSAERLKGVDSTLKIQPAKLEDSAVYLCASSLGAGPSTDIQYFGPGTRLTVL.